The clone carrying this T cell receptor (beta chain) appeared many times. Germline loops: CDR1 DFQATT, CDR2 SNEGSKA (reference sequence). The CDR3 is 15 residues long. The V end lost 0 bases, the J end lost 2 bases, and 12 bases lay between the germline ends. The source of the sample is a study of T cells after yellow fever vaccination. Study at large: Markers CD3, CD45RA, CCR7 and CD95 served to sort the EM, EMRA, CM and Tscm memory subsets.

Overall study findings and caveats: Abundant clonotypes from the bulk population could get into FACS-sorted repertoires as contaminants. Although the secondary response was weaker, it peaked faster, at day 5 versus 15.

MiXCR, run by TCRdb on the 5' RACE reads, gives a single entry per CDR3 protein. Of roughly 26,000 distinct CDR3 sequences in the sample, 5.5% are singletons; the top ten hold 12%. This clonotype originated in a man aged 25 to 40 who received the YFV17D yellow fever vaccine. V usage is TRBV20-1 and J usage is TRBJ2-3; the D is unclear. Sequencing was performed on PBMCs, either bulk or a sorted T-cell subset (CD4+, CD8+, memory, or dextramer-sorted; not recorded which), taken 15 days after the yellow fever booster vaccination. CDR3 DNA sequence: TGCAGTGCTAGAGATTTGGACCTCTTCACAGATACGCAGTATTTT. Translating it yields CSARDLDLFTDTQYF.